Below, 6 T cell receptor beta chains from the same sample are listed, as sequenced in a study of PD-L1 blockade in urothelial cancer. The table came from immunoSEQ multiplex PCR; TCRdb's copy has only in-frame clones and leaves some out. This sample has roughly 60,000 clones; almost 85% occur once, and the top ten carry under 5%. The specimen comprised PBMCs, sampled around atezolizumab (anti-PD-L1) treatment. These receptors all come from a man between 70 and 80 years old with urothelial cancer.

The gene calls are TRBV11-2 and TRBJ2-3; TRBD2 matches at 10 bases. The CDR3 totals 16 residues. CDR1 and CDR2 (germline): SGHAT, FQNNGV. V shed 2 bases and J 4 bases; nucleotides not matched to a gene: 6. CDR3 protein: CASSLLLAGAADTQYF. CDR3 nucleotides: TGTGCCAGCAGCTTATTGCTAGCGGGAGCGGCAGATACGCAGTATTTT.

V usage is TRBV6-5 and J usage is TRBJ2-7, with a possible D match to TRBD2 (7 bases). Germline CDR1 reads MNHEY; CDR2 reads SVGAGI. The V end lost 9 bases, the J end lost 3 bases, and 21 bases lay between the germline ends. This CDR3 has 15 residues. In DNA form, the CDR3 reads TGTGCCAGAGGGTCGGGGGGCCTAAAGGGCTACGAGCAGTACTTC. The encoded protein is CARGSGGLKGYEQYF.

This chain joins TRBV5-1 and TRBJ2-7; D possibly corresponds to TRBD2 (6 bases). This CDR3 is 14 amino acids long. V lost 3 bases, J lost 7 bases, and 17 bases lay in between. CDR1 SGHRS and CDR2 YFSETQ come from the germline V gene. The CDR3 region is CASSWSAGSSEQYF. CDR3 nucleotide sequence: TGCGCCAGCAGCTGGAGCGCGGGGTCCTCTGAGCAGTACTTC. Looking up the rest from reference TRBV5-1 and TRBJ2-7 gives the full variable domain: KAGVTQTPRYLIKTRGQQVTLSCSPISGHRSVSWYQQTPGQGLQFLFEYFSETQRNKGNFPGRFSGRQFSNSRSEMNVSTLELGDSALYLCASSWSAGSSEQYFGPGTRLTVT.

J is TRBJ1-1 and V is TRBV2; 10 bases map to TRBD1. The CDR3 covers 14 residues. With 8 bases clipped from V and 4 bases from J, the junction kept 7 bases outside the gene matches. The germline gives CDR1 SNHLY, CDR2 FYNNEI. The CDR3 sequence is CASQVDRGRTEAFF. CDR3 DNA sequence: TGTGCCAGCCAAGTAGACAGGGGGCGCACTGAAGCTTTCTTT. The full variable domain, completed using reference TRBV2 and TRBJ1-1, is EPEVTQTPSHQVTQMGQEVILRCVPISNHLYFYWYRQILGQKVEFLVSFYNNEISEKSEIFDDQFSVERPDGSNFTLKIRSTKLEDSAMYFCASQVDRGRTEAFFGQGTRLTVV.

The chain has TRBV5-1 and TRBJ2-1; 12 bases are shared with TRBD2. The CDR3 has 13 residues. V lost 6 bases and J lost 7; bases outside the gene matches: 2. Per the germline V gene, CDR1 is SGHRS and CDR2 is YFSETQ. The CDR3 region has the DNA TGCGCCAGCAAGACTAGCGGGAGTAATGAGCAGTTCTTC. It translates to CASKTSGSNEQFF.

This chain uses TRBV5-5 with TRBJ1-2; D not resolved. The CDR3 runs to 14 residues. Germline CDR1 is SGHKS and CDR2 is YYEKEE (reference sequence). V lost 5 bases and J 1 base, leaving 12 bases between the germline ends. The CDR3 spells CASRFDTNNYGYTF. DNA for the CDR3: TGTGCCAGCAGATTTGACACGAATAACTATGGCTACACCTTC.